The clone carrying this TCR beta chain has just a few counts. What it binds is not known. A read error may produce the germline difference seen at one junction end. This specimen belongs to a study of spatial heterogeneity in lung cancer. Overall study: In cases with available follow-up PBMC samples, these were sequenced at a median of around 2 years after resection.

Documented time point: blood at routine non-recurrence follow-up after resection. The authors sequenced whole RNA from tumor, nontumor lung or frozen PBMC without sorting. The CDR3 is made up of 15 amino acids. Germline V gene sequence: CDR1 SGHRS, CDR2 YFSETQ. Study-level points and caveats: Blood contained ubiquitous expanded tumor TCRs more at resection than at follow-up.

From the 5' RACE reads, TCRdb called clonotypes with MiXCR, one entry per CDR3 protein. The sample gives about 41,000 distinct CDR3 sequences, 10% to 13% of which show up once; 17% is in the top ten. This receptor was obtained from a female donor with early-stage non-small cell lung cancer. The sequencing used PBMCs, collected at follow-up. This chain connects TRBV5-1 to TRBJ1-4; D ambiguous. DNA for the CDR3: TGCGTCAGCAGCTTGGAGTACAGAGATAATGAAAAACTGTTTTTT. It encodes CVSSLEYRDNEKLFF. The full variable domain, rest sourced from reference TRBV5-1 and TRBJ1-4, is KAGVTQTPRYLIKTRGQQVTLSCSPISGHRSVSWYQQTPGQGLQFLFEYFSETQRNKGNFPGRFSGRQFSNSRSEMNVSTLELGDSALYLCVSSLEYRDNEKLFFGSGTQLSVL.